Below, 20 T cell receptor beta chains from the same sample are listed, as sequenced in a study of CD8+CD57+ T cells in acquired aplastic anemia. Genomic DNA acted as the template from which TCR beta VDJ combination and CDR3 sequence profiling were carried out. TCRdb reanalysed the reads using MiXCR and keeps one entry per CDR3 protein. The sample consists of some 170,000 distinct CDR3 sequences, around 48% of them appearing once. An expansion of CD8+CD57+ cells by flow cytometry had been shown in patients chosen for sequencing. Sequencing was done on a sample of sorted CD4+, CD8+, or CD8+CD57+ T cells (not recorded which) from PBMCs. The receptors shown here come from a human donor with aplastic anemia.

The gene calls are TRBV24-1 and TRBJ2-3, with D unresolved. Germline-derived CDR1 and CDR2 are KGHDR and SFDVKD. The CDR3 is 15 residues long. V lost 4 bases, J lost 0 bases, and 10 bases lay in between. CDR3: CATSDRRVSTDTQYF. The DNA of the CDR3 is TGTGCCACCAGTGACCGACGGGTTAGCACAGATACGCAGTATTTT.

The chain employs TRBV5-1 and TRBJ2-5; 7 positions match TRBD1. The V and J ends lost 5 bases and 5 bases, in that order; junction bases with no gene match: 12. This CDR3 contains 15 residues. Germline V gene data show CDR1 as SGHRS and CDR2 as YFSETQ. The CDR3 nucleotides are TGCGCCAGCAGGGTACGACAGGGTTCAAGGGAGACCCAGTACTTC. Translated: CASRVRQGSRETQYF.

CDR3 DNA sequence: TGTGCCAGCAGCCCCCTGGCTGGACCCGACGTCGACGAGCAGTACTTC. Protein product: CASSPLAGPDVDEQYF. The genes are TRBV5-6 and TRBJ2-7; D not resolved. This CDR3 spans 16 amino acids. The germline V gene has CDR1 SGHDT and CDR2 YYEEEE. Between the trimmed V and J ends, which lost 4 bases and 5 bases, there was a span of 22 bases.

This clonotype was seen once. J is TRBJ2-2 and V is TRBV7-2; 8 bases match TRBD1. The CDR3 contains 15 residues. V lost 2 bases, J lost 4 bases, and 3 bases stayed unmatched. CDR1 and CDR2 (germline): SGHTA, FQGNSA. Here the CDR3 DNA reads TGTGCCAGCAGCTTAACCGGGACAGGCACCGGGGAGCTGTTTTTT. Translated, it gives CASSLTGTGTGELFF.

The J gene is TRBJ2-7, the V gene TRBV7-3; D may match TRBD1 or TRBD2 (5 bases each). V shed 5 bases and J shed 4 bases, with 18 bases lying between them. Germline V gene data show CDR1 as SGHTA and CDR2 as FQGTGA. This CDR3 is 15 amino acids long. As DNA, the CDR3 is TGTGCCAGCAGCCGAACCGGGACGACGGGTTACGAGCAGTACTTC. Its protein is CASSRTGTTGYEQYF.

This clonotype was recorded many times. The chain couples TRBV4-2 to TRBJ2-6; tentative D call: TRBD2 (6 bases). The germline CDR1 and CDR2 sequences are LGHNA and YNFKEQ. Trimming stripped 1 base from V and 2 bases from J, with 9 bases between. The CDR3 spans 16 residues. The CDR3 nucleotides read TGTGCCAGCAGCCAAGTTGGGGGGACTGGGGCCAACGTCCTGACTTTC. Its translation: CASSQVGGTGANVLTF.

The V call is TRBV7-8, the J call TRBJ2-7; D gene uncertain. Deletions cut 3 bases from V and 2 bases from J, with 5 bases between. CDR3 length: 12 amino acids. The germline V gene encodes CDR1 SGHVS and CDR2 FQNEAQ. The CDR3 loop reads CASSFRPYEQYF. The CDR3 DNA reads as TGTGCCAGCAGCTTCCGGCCCTACGAGCAGTACTTC.

This clonotype was seen only a few times. V is TRBV2 and J is TRBJ2-7; tentative D call: TRBD1 (5 bases). Germline CDR1 reads SNHLY; CDR2 reads FYNNEI. V was clipped by 1 base and J by 9 bases, with 16 bases between them. This CDR3 is 14 amino acids long. The CDR3 DNA reads TGTGCCAGCAGTGAAGTAGGTCCCCCTACAGGGCAGTACTTC. It specifies CASSEVGPPTGQYF.

In this sample, this clonotype turned up many times. V usage is TRBV5-1 and J usage is TRBJ2-1; TRBD1 aligns across 8 bases. CDR3 length: 15 residues. Germline V gene lookup returns CDR1 SGHRS and CDR2 YFSETQ. The V and J ends lost 2 bases and 4 bases, in that order; junction bases with no gene match: 5. CDR3 nucleotides: TGCGCCAGCAGCTTACAGGGGGAGGTTTACAATGAGCAGTTCTTC. The encoded protein is CASSLQGEVYNEQFF.

At least ten counts were recorded for this clonotype. The rearrangement links TRBV10-3 to TRBJ1-1; no clear D gene. Trimming removed 0 bases at V and 5 bases at J, with 7 bases between. This CDR3 has 13 amino acids. Germline CDR1 is ENHRY and CDR2 is SYGVKD. Here the CDR3 DNA reads TGTGCCATCAGTGAGTCAAGGGATACTGAAGCTTTCTTT. Translation: CAISESRDTEAFF.

There are a few counts of this clonotype. This chain joins TRBV10-2 and TRBJ1-1, with TRBD1 identical over 8 bases. The length of the CDR3 is 14 residues. Germline CDR1 reads WSHSY; CDR2 reads SAAADI. V lost 7 bases to trimming and J lost 1 base; unmatched junction nucleotides: 5. The chain's CDR3 is CASKGDRPNTEAFF. The CDR3 DNA reads TGCGCCAGCAAGGGGGACAGGCCGAACACTGAAGCTTTCTTT.

Points on this clonotype: Just one base apart from a much larger clone, this may be a read error. The rearrangement uses TRBV6-1 and TRBJ2-3; the D call may be TRBD1 or TRBD2 (5 bases each). Germline V lookup: CDR1 MNHNS, CDR2 SASEGT. CDR3 length: 12 residues. V was trimmed by 6 bases and J by 10 bases, leaving 14 bases between them. For the CDR3, the DNA is TGTGCCAGCAGGCCGGGGCCGTATCCGCAGTATTTT. Its protein is CASRPGPYPQYF.

The chain couples TRBV5-4 to TRBJ2-3; a possible D gene is TRBD2 (6 bases). Germline CDR1 SGHNT, CDR2 YYREEE (reference sequence). The V end lost 2 bases, the J end lost 4 bases, and 17 bases lay between the germline ends. There are 16 residues in the CDR3. CDR3 coding DNA: TGTGCCAGCAGCTTAACTGGGAGGAGAGCTCCAGATACGCAGTATTTT. This gives the protein CASSLTGRRAPDTQYF.

This clonotype was recorded many times. This chain joins TRBV2 and TRBJ1-2; perhaps TRBD1 as D (5 bases). The CDR3 has 15 amino acids. Looked up from germline, CDR1 is SNHLY and CDR2 is FYNNEI. V lost 2 bases and J lost 8, with 18 bases in between. The CDR3 nucleotides are TGTGCCAGCAGTGAATTCGGGGAAACATCAGGGGGCTACACCTTC. Protein: CASSEFGETSGGYTF.

This clonotype was found many times. The rearrangement uses TRBV19 and TRBJ1-5; no definite D call. The germline V and J ends were trimmed by 6 bases and 2 bases, with 17 bases remaining between them. The CDR3 is 16 residues long. Per germline, CDR1 LNHDA and CDR2 SQIVND (reference sequence). In DNA form, the CDR3 reads TGTGCCAGTAGGCCCACAGCGGTTAGGGGCAATCAGCCCCAGCATTTT. Encoded protein: CASRPTAVRGNQPQHF.

The chain employs TRBV11-2 and TRBJ2-1; 8 nucleotides agree with TRBD1. The CDR3 has 15 residues. Germline trimming cut 5 bases from V and 9 bases from J; bases unmatched to any gene: 12. Per germline, CDR1 SGHAT and CDR2 FQNNGV. The CDR3 nucleotides read TGTGCCAGCAGCCTCGGAAGGACAGGGTGGGGTGAGCAGTTCTTC. This translates into CASSLGRTGWGEQFF.

This clonotype was recorded a few times. The rearrangement joins TRBV18 to TRBJ1-1; D gene uncertain. The length of the CDR3 is 14 residues. Trimming cost V 2 bases and J 0 bases, with 7 bases left between them. Germline CDR1 reads KGHSH; CDR2 reads LQKENI. For the CDR3, the DNA is TGTGCCAGCTCACCAGAACAGATGAACACTGAAGCTTTCTTT. Protein sequence: CASSPEQMNTEAFF.

This clonotype was counted a few times. CDR3 residues: CASQEAIGGMYGYTF. CDR3 in DNA: TGTGCCAGCCAAGAGGCGATTGGGGGGATGTATGGCTACACCTTC. The rearrangement joins TRBV25-1 to TRBJ1-2; TRBD1 might be the D (5 bases). Per germline, CDR1 MGHDK and CDR2 SYGVNS. The V and J ends lost 8 bases and 5 bases respectively, with 21 bases between them. The CDR3 totals 15 residues.

There are many counts of this clonotype. The chain has TRBV9 and TRBJ1-1; 7 bases are a match to TRBD1. The ends lost 4 bases at V and 4 bases at J; junction bases unmatched: 7. CDR1 is SGDLS and CDR2 is YYNGEE in the germline V gene. This CDR3 is 14 amino acids long. The CDR3 DNA is TGTGCCAGCAGCTCCTCGACAGGGTTCACTGAAGCTTTCTTT. Encoded protein: CASSSSTGFTEAFF.

The rearrangement uses TRBV10-3 and TRBJ2-1; no firm D call. CDR1 is ENHRY and CDR2 is SYGVKD in the germline V gene. This CDR3 is built from 15 residues. Trimming took off 0 bases at V and 6 bases at J, with 12 bases between the two ends. The CDR3 sequence is CAISESTTRSNEQFF. CDR3 DNA: TGTGCCATCAGTGAGTCGACGACACGTAGCAATGAGCAGTTCTTC.